The clone carrying this T cell receptor (beta chain) came up once. The data are from a study of blood T cell repertoires in COVID-19. Here immunoSEQ multiplex PCR was the method, and the copy in TCRdb shows in-frame clones only, minus some. This sample carries 350,000 or so clones, around nine tenths of them seen once, and the ten largest clones take 0.85% to 1.3%. Germline V gene sequence: CDR1 KGHDR, CDR2 SFDVKD. This CDR3 contains 13 residues. Trimming left V 7 bases short and J 1 base short, with 8 bases between. This chain links TRBV24-1 with TRBJ2-3, with D hard to call. This TCR derives from a woman aged 25 to 39 who had been exposed to COVID-19. Sequencing was done on a sample of PBMCs or T cells enriched from blood (not recorded which). The CDR3 sequence: CATSNRGTDTQYF. CDR3 DNA: TGTGCCACCAGCAATCGGGGCACAGATACGCAGTATTTT.